This T cell receptor beta chain came from a study of Ad26.COV2.S vaccination and SARS-CoV-2 variants. Treatment denoted: 15 to 20 received Ad26.COV2.S at low or high dose, single or two shots; a few received placebo; per-sample allocation not given. Collection of samples fell on day 63 after the first vaccine or placebo injection. In its sample, this clone was seen once. Clones were sequenced by immunoSEQ multiplex PCR, and TCRdb holds only the in-frame ones, with some missing. The table includes approximately 400,000 clones, 83% detected once. The material sequenced was peripheral blood, taken in a trial of Ad26.COV2.S vaccine versus placebo. The clonotype comes from a person between 18 and 60 years old who received the Ad26.COV2.S COVID-19 vaccine or a placebo.

For the CDR3, the DNA is TGCAGCGTTGGAGGGGAGCCACAGGGGACACGGGATACGCAGTATTTT. Protein: CSVGGEPQGTRDTQYF. V usage is TRBV29-1 and J usage is TRBJ2-3; 7 bases line up with TRBD1. CDR3 length equals 16 residues. The V segment lost 4 bases and the J segment 6 bases; nucleotides outside the gene matches: 16. CDR1 is SQVTM and CDR2 is ANQGSEA in the germline V gene.